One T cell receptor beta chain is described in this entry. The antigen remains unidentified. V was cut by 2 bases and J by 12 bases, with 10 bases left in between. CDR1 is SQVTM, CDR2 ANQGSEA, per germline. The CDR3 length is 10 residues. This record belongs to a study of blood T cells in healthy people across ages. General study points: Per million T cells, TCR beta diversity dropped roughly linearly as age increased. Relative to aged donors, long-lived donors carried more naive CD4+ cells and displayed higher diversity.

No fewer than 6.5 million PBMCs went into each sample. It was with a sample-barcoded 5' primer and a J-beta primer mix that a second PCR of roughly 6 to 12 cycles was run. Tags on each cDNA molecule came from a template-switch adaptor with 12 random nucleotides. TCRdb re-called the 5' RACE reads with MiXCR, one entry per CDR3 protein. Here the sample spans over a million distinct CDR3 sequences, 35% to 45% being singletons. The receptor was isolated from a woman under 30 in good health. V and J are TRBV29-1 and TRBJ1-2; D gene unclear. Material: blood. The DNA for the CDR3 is TGCAGCGTTGAACAGCGCGGTAACACCTTC. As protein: CSVEQRGNTF. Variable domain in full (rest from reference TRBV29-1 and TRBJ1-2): SAVISQKPSRDICQRGTSLTIQCQVDSQVTMMFWYRQQPGQSLTLIATANQGSEATYESGFVIDKFPISRPNLTFSTLTVSNMSPEDSSIYLCSVEQRGNTFGSGTRLTVV.